This T cell receptor (beta chain) was found in a study of CD8 T cells in Susac syndrome. The CDR3 length is 13 residues. V was shortened by 1 base and J by 6 bases, with 9 bases between the two germline ends. Germline assignment: CDR1 LGHDT and CDR2 YNNKEL (reference sequence). After extraction with the RNeasy kit, 0.5 to 1 ug of the RNA was reverse transcribed using random hexamers. TCR beta CDR3 was amplified by immunoSEQ multiplex PCR. This amplification extended across 54 Vbeta and 13 Jbeta segments. TCRdb re-derived calls from the immunoSEQ multiplex PCR reads in MiXCR, one entry per CDR3 protein. Among about 180,000 distinct CDR3 sequences listed, around 96% were seen once. The patients who served as multiple sclerosis controls were treatment-naive and had stable or active relapsing-remitting disease that fulfilled the revised McDonald criteria. The TEMRA cells underwent FACS enrichment, while the CD8+ and CD4+ T cells underwent negative isolation.

The clonotype was recovered from a human donor with multiple sclerosis. Material: CD8+ T cells from PBMCs. The rearrangement joins TRBV3-1 to TRBJ1-1; tentative D call: TRBD1 (6 bases). The CDR3 DNA is TGTGCCAGCAGCCAAGCGGACAGTCCTGAAGCTTTCTTT. Its translation: CASSQADSPEAFF.